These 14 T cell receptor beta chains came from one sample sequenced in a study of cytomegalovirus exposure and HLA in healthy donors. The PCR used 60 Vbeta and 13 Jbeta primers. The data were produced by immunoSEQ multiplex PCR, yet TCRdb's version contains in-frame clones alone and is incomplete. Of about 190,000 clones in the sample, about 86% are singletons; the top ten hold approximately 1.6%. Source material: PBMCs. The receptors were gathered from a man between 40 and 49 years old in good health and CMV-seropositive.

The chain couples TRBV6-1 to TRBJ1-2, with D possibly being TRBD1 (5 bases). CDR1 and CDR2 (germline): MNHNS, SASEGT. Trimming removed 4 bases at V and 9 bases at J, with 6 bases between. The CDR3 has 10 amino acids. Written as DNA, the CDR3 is TGTGCCAGCAGTGGACAGAGCTACACCTTC. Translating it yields CASSGQSYTF.

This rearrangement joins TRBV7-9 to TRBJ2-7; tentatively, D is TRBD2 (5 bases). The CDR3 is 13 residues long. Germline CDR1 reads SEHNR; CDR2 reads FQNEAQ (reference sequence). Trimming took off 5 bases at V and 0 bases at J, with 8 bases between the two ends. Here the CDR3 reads CASSARGSYEQYF. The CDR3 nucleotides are TGTGCCAGCAGCGCCCGGGGCTCCTACGAGCAGTACTTC.

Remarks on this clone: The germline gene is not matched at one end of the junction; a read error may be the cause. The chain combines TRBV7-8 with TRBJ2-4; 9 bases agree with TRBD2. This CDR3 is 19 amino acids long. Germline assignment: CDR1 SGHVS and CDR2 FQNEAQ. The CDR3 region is CASSFPKREEVLGKNSQYF. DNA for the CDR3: TGTGCCAGCAGCTTCCCCAAGCGGGAGGAGGTACTGGGAAAAAACAGTCAGTACTTC.

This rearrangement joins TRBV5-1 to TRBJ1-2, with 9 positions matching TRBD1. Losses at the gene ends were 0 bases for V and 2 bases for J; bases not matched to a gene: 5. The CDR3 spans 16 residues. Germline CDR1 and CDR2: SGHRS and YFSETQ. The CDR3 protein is CASSLDGTGLNYGYTF. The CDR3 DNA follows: TGCGCCAGCAGCTTGGACGGGACAGGGCTAAACTATGGCTACACCTTC. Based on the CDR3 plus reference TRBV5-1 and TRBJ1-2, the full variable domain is KAGVTQTPRYLIKTRGQQVTLSCSPISGHRSVSWYQQTPGQGLQFLFEYFSETQRNKGNFPGRFSGRQFSNSRSEMNVSTLELGDSALYLCASSLDGTGLNYGYTFGSGTRLTVV.

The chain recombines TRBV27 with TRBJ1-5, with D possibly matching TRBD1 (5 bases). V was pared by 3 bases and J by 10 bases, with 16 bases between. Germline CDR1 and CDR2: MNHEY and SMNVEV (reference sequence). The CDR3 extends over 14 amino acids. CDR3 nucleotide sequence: TGTGCCAGCAGTTTCCAGGGCTCGGTCGGCCCCCAGCATTTT. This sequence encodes CASSFQGSVGPQHF.

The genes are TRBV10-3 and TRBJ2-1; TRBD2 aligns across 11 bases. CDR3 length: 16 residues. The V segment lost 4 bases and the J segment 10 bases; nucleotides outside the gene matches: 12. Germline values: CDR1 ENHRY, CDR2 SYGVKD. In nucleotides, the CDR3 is TGTGCCATCAGTGCCTCCGGGACTAGCGGCCGTTCGGAGCAGTTCTTC. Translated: CAISASGTSGRSEQFF.

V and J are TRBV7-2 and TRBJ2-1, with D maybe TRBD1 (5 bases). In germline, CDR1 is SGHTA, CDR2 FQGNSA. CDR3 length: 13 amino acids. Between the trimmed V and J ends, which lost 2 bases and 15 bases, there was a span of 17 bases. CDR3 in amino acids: CASSLSQATGAFF. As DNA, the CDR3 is TGTGCCAGCAGCTTATCGCAGGCGACTGGGGCGTTCTTC.

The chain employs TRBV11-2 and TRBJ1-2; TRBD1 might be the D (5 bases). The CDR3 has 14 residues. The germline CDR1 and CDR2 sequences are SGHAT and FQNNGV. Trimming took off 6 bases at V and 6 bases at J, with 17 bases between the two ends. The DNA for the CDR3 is TGTGCCAGCAGAGAGACCTTGGGGGGGGATGGCTACACCTTC. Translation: CASRETLGGDGYTF.

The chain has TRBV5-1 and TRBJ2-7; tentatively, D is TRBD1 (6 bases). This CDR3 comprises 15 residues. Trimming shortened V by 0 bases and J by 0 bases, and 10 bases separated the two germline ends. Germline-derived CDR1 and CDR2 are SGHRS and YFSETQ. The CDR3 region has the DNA TGCGCCAGCAGCTTGGGGGACACCCTCTCCTACGAGCAGTACTTC. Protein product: CASSLGDTLSYEQYF.

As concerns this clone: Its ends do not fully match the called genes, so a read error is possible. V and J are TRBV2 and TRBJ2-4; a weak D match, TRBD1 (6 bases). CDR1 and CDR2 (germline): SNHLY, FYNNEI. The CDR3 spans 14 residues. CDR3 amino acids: CASSTGTGKNSQYF. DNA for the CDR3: TGTGCCAGCTCTACAGGGACCGGCAAAAACAGTCAGTACTTC.

The DNA for the CDR3 is TGTGCCATCAGAACACAGGGGGACACCGGGGAGCTGTTTTTT. Residues: CAIRTQGDTGELFF. V is TRBV10-3 and J is TRBJ2-2, with 8 bases aligning to TRBD1. This CDR3 comprises 14 residues. Germline V lookup: CDR1 ENHRY, CDR2 SYGVKD. The V and J ends lost 6 bases and 3 bases, in that order; junction bases with no gene match: 3.

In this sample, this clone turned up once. This CDR3 is CASSLGAGGPSDTQYF. CDR3 DNA: TGTGCCAGCAGCTTAGGGGCGGGAGGGCCATCAGATACGCAGTATTTT. V gene TRBV7-3 combines with J gene TRBJ2-3; 9 nucleotides match TRBD2. The CDR3 spans 16 residues. Germline CDR1 SGHTA, CDR2 FQGTGA. V lost 2 bases, J lost 4 bases, and 7 bases stayed unmatched.

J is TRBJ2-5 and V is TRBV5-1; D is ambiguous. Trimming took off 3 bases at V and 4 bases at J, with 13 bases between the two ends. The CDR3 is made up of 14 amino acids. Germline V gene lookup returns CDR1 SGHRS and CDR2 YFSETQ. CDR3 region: CASSSVSETETQYF. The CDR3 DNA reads TGCGCCAGCAGCTCGGTATCGGAGACAGAGACCCAGTACTTC.

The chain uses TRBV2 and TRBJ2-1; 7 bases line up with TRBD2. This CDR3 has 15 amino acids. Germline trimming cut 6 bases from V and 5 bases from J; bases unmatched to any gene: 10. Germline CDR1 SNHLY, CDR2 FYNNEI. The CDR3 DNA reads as TGTGCCAGCAGGGGGGGGACTTGGACGCACAATGAGCAGTTCTTC. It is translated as CASRGGTWTHNEQFF.